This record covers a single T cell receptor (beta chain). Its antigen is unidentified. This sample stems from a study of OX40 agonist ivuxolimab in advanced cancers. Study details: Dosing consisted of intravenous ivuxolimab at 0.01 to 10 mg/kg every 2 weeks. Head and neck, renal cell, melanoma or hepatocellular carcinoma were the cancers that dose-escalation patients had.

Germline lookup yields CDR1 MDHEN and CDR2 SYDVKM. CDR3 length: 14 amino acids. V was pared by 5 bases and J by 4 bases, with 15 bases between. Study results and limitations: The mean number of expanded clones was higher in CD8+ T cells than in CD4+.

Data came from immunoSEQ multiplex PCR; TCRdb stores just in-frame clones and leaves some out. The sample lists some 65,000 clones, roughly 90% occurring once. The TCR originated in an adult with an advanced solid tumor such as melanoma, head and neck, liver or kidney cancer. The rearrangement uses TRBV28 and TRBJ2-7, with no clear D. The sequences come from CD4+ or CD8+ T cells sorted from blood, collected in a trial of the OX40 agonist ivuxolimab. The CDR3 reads CASSPAKGGYEQYF. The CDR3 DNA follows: TGTGCCAGCAGTCCCGCGAAGGGTGGTTACGAGCAGTACTTC.